These 14 T cell receptor beta chains were all obtained from the same sample, sequenced in a study of shared clonotypes between healthy human individuals. Naive CD8 cells lacked CD45RO, underwent positive selection for CCR7 and left out terminally differentiated effector memory CD45RA+ cells. Method: immunoSEQ multiplex PCR; TCRdb's copy keeps in-frame clones and lacks some. The table records under 700,000 clones, roughly 95% of them present only once. The sample taken for sequencing was naive CD8+ T cells sorted from blood. Receptors were obtained from a woman in her twenties or thirties in good health.

This clone was observed a single time. V and J are TRBV9 and TRBJ1-4; 7 bases align to TRBD1. Germline V lookup: CDR1 SGDLS, CDR2 YYNGEE. The CDR3 runs to 16 residues. V shed 3 bases, J shed 5 bases, and the junction held 10 bases outside the gene matches. The CDR3 region has the DNA TGTGCCAGCAGCGAGGCTGAGGGGACAGAGAATGAAAAACTGTTTTTT. Its protein is CASSEAEGTENEKLFF.

This chain connects TRBV7-9 to TRBJ2-5, with 9 nucleotides matching TRBD2. CDR3 length equals 18 residues. In germline, CDR1 is SEHNR, CDR2 FQNEAQ (reference sequence). After removal of 3 bases from V and 1 base from J, the junction contained 12 bases not matched to a gene. This chain's CDR3 is CASSFRGGLAGFQETQYF. As DNA, the CDR3 is TGTGCCAGCAGCTTTCGGGGTGGGCTAGCGGGATTCCAAGAGACCCAGTACTTC. The variable domain in full, with the rest retrieved from reference TRBV7-9 and TRBJ2-5, is DTGVSQNPRHKITKRGQNVTFRCDPISEHNRLYWYRQTLGQGPEFLTYFQNEAQLEKSRLLSDRFSAERPKGSFSTLEIQRTEQGDSAMYLCASSFRGGLAGFQETQYFGPGTRLLVL.

In its sample, this clone was seen once. The chain links TRBV29-1 to TRBJ2-3; TRBD1 is a possible D gene (6 bases). Deletions cut 6 bases from V and 0 bases from J, with 10 bases between. CDR1 is SQVTM, CDR2 ANQGSEA, per germline. The CDR3 sequence is 13 residues long. The CDR3 DNA sequence: TGCAGCGTCACAGGGAGAAGCACAGATACGCAGTATTTT. It yields the protein CSVTGRSTDTQYF.

The gene calls are TRBV19 and TRBJ2-1; no definite D call. Germline V gene data show CDR1 as LNHDA and CDR2 as SQIVND (reference sequence). The CDR3 is 13 residues long. V lost 3 bases to trimming and J lost 5 bases, with 8 bases between them. CDR3 nucleotide sequence: TGTGCCAGTAGTATGGAGCATGACAATGAGCAGTTCTTC. Protein product: CASSMEHDNEQFF.

The DNA for the CDR3 is TGTGCCAGCAGCCCTGACGGAGTCTATGGCTACACCTTC. Translated, it gives CASSPDGVYGYTF. This chain links TRBV5-8 with TRBJ1-2; D is undetermined. The germline V gene has CDR1 SGHTS and CDR2 YDEGEE. This CDR3 spans 13 amino acids. Trimming took off 4 bases at V and 4 bases at J, with 11 bases between the two ends. The whole variable domain, filled in from reference TRBV5-8 and TRBJ1-2, reads EAGVTQSPTHLIKTRGQQATLRCSPISGHTSVYWYQQALGLGLQFLLWYDEGEERNRGNFPPRFSGRQFPNYSSELNVNALELEDSALYLCASSPDGVYGYTFGSGTRLTVV.

The chain employs TRBV28 and TRBJ2-6; D is possibly TRBD2 (5 bases). Germline CDR1 is MDHEN and CDR2 is SYDVKM. This CDR3 is 14 amino acids long. The V gene lost 1 base and the J gene lost 8 bases, with 9 bases spanning the gap. For the CDR3, the DNA is TGTGCCAGCAGTTTATTGGAGGAGTCCAACGTCCTGACTTTC. This gives the protein CASSLLEESNVLTF.

The chain joins TRBV14 to TRBJ2-7, with D unclear. The CDR3 has 13 residues. CDR1 and CDR2 (germline): SGHDN, FVKESK. The V end lost 4 bases, the J end lost 2 bases, and 9 bases lay between the germline ends. This chain's CDR3 is CASSPDGAYEQYF. In DNA form, the CDR3 reads TGTGCCAGCAGCCCGGACGGAGCCTACGAGCAGTACTTC.

V usage is TRBV6-4 and J usage is TRBJ1-4; maybe TRBD1 (5 bases). With 4 bases removed from V and 5 bases from J, the gap between germline ends came to 20 bases. Germline values: CDR1 MRHNA, CDR2 SNTAGT. There are 17 residues in the CDR3. CDR3 in amino acids: CASSGFIYAGINEKLFF. In DNA form, the CDR3 reads TGTGCCAGCAGTGGGTTCATCTACGCAGGGATAAATGAAAAACTGTTTTTT.

The DNA for the CDR3 is TGTGCCAGCGGCCTAGGGGGTGAAGCTTTCTTT. Translating gives CASGLGGEAFF. The rearrangement joins TRBV5-6 to TRBJ1-1; D is perhaps TRBD1 (6 bases). V was shortened by 7 bases and J by 7 bases, with 11 bases between the two germline ends. From germline, CDR1 is SGHDT and CDR2 YYEEEE. This CDR3 is built from 11 residues.

This chain uses TRBV27 with TRBJ2-7; 8 positions match TRBD2. The CDR3 runs 14 residues. The V gene's germline CDR1 is MNHEY and CDR2 SMNVEV (reference sequence). V shed 6 bases and J 3 bases; nucleotides not matched to a gene: 7. As DNA, the CDR3 is TGTGCCAGCAGATCAAGCGGGAGCATCTACGAGCAGTACTTC. Translating gives CASRSSGSIYEQYF.

The J gene is TRBJ1-5, the V gene TRBV19, with D unclear. Trimming took off 3 bases at V and 5 bases at J, with 14 bases between the two ends. Germline loops: CDR1 LNHDA, CDR2 SQIVND (reference sequence). The CDR3 is 15 residues long. DNA for the CDR3: TGTGCCAGTAGTATCTTTAATCGGGCAGATCAGCCCCAGCATTTT. Protein: CASSIFNRADQPQHF.

The V and J genes are TRBV5-6 and TRBJ2-3; D ambiguous. The CDR3 extends over 15 amino acids. Per the germline V gene, CDR1 is SGHDT and CDR2 is YYEEEE. V was cut by 0 bases and J by 0 bases, with 8 bases left in between. The CDR3 protein is CASSLGTASTDTQYF. In nucleotides, the CDR3 is TGTGCCAGCAGCTTGGGCACCGCTAGCACAGATACGCAGTATTTT.

V is TRBV29-1 and J is TRBJ2-1; 9 nucleotides align to TRBD1. CDR1 SQVTM and CDR2 ANQGSEA come from the germline V gene. This CDR3 spans 16 amino acids. The ends lost 6 bases at V and 0 bases at J; junction bases unmatched: 9. Here the CDR3 reads CSVEGGQGFSYNEQFF. The CDR3 DNA is TGCAGCGTGGAGGGGGGACAGGGCTTCTCCTACAATGAGCAGTTCTTC.

CDR3 sequence reads: CASSTRGQGVETQYF. For the CDR3, the DNA is TGTGCCAGCAGCACCCGAGGACAGGGAGTTGAGACCCAGTACTTC. The V call is TRBV11-3, the J call TRBJ2-5; 8 bases align to TRBD1. From germline, CDR1 is SGHNT and CDR2 YENEEA. This CDR3 contains 15 residues. Trimming at V came to 5 bases and at J to 5 bases, leaving 10 bases not matched to a gene.